Detailed here is one TCR beta chain. What it recognizes is unknown. A read error may be the cause here, since a much bigger clone is one base away. Those with hyperthyroidism were 18 to 65 years old, newly diagnosed, and ill for under 2 months. Isolation of PBMCs was performed on 10 ml fresh peripheral blood. This sample is part of a study of T cells in Graves' hyperthyroidism and ophthalmopathy. Findings and limits, study-wide: Among thyroid clonotypes expanded above 0.001, most also appeared in blood. From stable hyperthyroidism, ophthalmopathy was separated by a 13 V-J model.

V lost 5 bases and J 5 bases, leaving 9 bases between the germline ends. The germline CDR1 and CDR2 sequences are DFQATT and SNEGSKA (reference sequence). There are 11 residues in the CDR3. RNA transcripts yielded amplified TCR beta CDR3 regions. First-round RT-PCR targeting the TCR CDR3 was performed with the HTBI primer set. TCRdb itself ran the multiplex PCR reads through MiXCR, one entry per CDR3 protein. The data contain approximately 870,000 distinct CDR3 sequences, about two fifths of them singletons. The sequence was collected from a man between 18 and 29 years old with Graves' hyperthyroidism. The chain combines TRBV20-1 with TRBJ1-1; a weak D match, TRBD1 (5 bases). Input material: blood. Here the CDR3 reads CSAGGETEAFF. DNA for the CDR3: TGCAGTGCTGGGGGGGAGACTGAAGCTTTCTTT.